The 31 T cell receptor beta chains listed next were all sequenced from one sample in a study of blood T cells in healthy people across ages. With a J-beta primer mix and a sample-barcoded 5' primer, a second PCR ran about 7 to 12 cycles. Each CDR3 protein gets one entry after TCRdb re-called the 5' RACE reads with MiXCR. Of about 680,000 distinct CDR3 sequences in the sample, around 49% were seen once. The material sequenced was blood. These receptors all stem from a woman aged 60 to 75 in good health.

The chain carries TRBV7-2 and TRBJ1-6; possible D gene TRBD1, 5 bases. The CDR3 contains 14 residues. Trimming took off 1 base at V and 9 bases at J, with 10 bases between the two ends. The germline CDR1 and CDR2 sequences are SGHTA and FQGNSA. CDR3 DNA sequence: TGTGCCAGCAGCTTAGAGGCGACAGCTTCACCCCTCCACTTT. It is translated as CASSLEATASPLHF.

This clonotype was recorded a few times. CDR3 DNA sequence: TGCGCCAGCAGCCTATTTGGGCGGGGTTCAGGGGCCGAGCAGTACTTC. As protein: CASSLFGRGSGAEQYF. The chain carries TRBV5-1 and TRBJ2-4, with D perhaps being TRBD1 or TRBD2 (6 bases each). The J call could be wrong; TRBJ2-7 is a better fit for the DNA end. Germline V gene sequence: CDR1 SGHRS, CDR2 YFSETQ. The CDR3 contains 16 residues.

This chain joins TRBV2 and TRBJ1-2; perhaps TRBD1 as D (6 bases). V lost 6 bases, J lost 4 bases, and 9 bases lay in between. This CDR3 has 12 amino acids. CDR1 and CDR2 from the germline V gene are SNHLY and FYNNEI. As DNA, the CDR3 is TGTGCCAGCAGAACAGGGAGCTATGGCTACACCTTC. Translated: CASRTGSYGYTF.

There are a few counts of this clonotype. The CDR3: CAWDLAGGPRETQYF. The CDR3 region has the DNA TGTGCCTGGGATTTAGCGGGAGGGCCGAGGGAGACCCAGTACTTC. The chain has TRBV30 and TRBJ2-5, with 11 positions matching TRBD2. The V gene's germline CDR1 is GTSNPN and CDR2 SVGIG (reference sequence). CDR3 length: 15 amino acids. Trimming took 5 bases from V and 5 from J; bases not matched to a gene: 10.

About this clonotype: The junction departs from the called germline gene at one end, perhaps through a read error. The chain has TRBV25-1 and TRBJ1-2; maybe TRBD1 (5 bases). Germline lookup yields CDR1 MGHDK and CDR2 SYGVNS. The CDR3 covers 14 residues. In DNA, the CDR3 is TGTGCCAGCAGTGAAAGCCGGGGCCAGTATGGCCACACCTTC. Amino acids: CASSESRGQYGHTF.

V and J are TRBV29-1 and TRBJ2-5; 12 bases match TRBD1. The germline CDR1 and CDR2 sequences are SQVTM and ANQGSEA. The J segment lost 9 bases and the V segment lost 6 bases, leaving 11 bases of the junction unmatched. The CDR3 length is 14 residues. CDR3 nucleotides: TGCAGCGTCAGGGACAGGGGGCATAGGGAGGCCCAGTACTTC. Protein product: CSVRDRGHREAQYF. Together with reference TRBV29-1 and TRBJ2-5, the CDR3 gives the full variable domain: SAVISQKPSRDICQRGTSLTIQCQVDSQVTMMFWYRQQPGQSLTLIATANQGSEATYESGFVIDKFPISRPNLTFSTLTVSNMSPEDSSIYLCSVRDRGHREAQYFGPGTRLLVL.

The chain uses TRBV7-2 and TRBJ1-5; TRBD1 aligns across 9 bases. This CDR3 is built from 15 residues. The J segment lost 2 bases and the V segment lost 6 bases, leaving 5 bases of the junction unmatched. CDR1 is SGHTA, CDR2 FQGNSA, per germline. In DNA form, the CDR3 reads TGTGCCAGCAGTTCCGGGACAGGGCGCAATCAGCCCCAGCATTTT. Amino acid sequence: CASSSGTGRNQPQHF.

This chain uses TRBV5-1 with TRBJ1-4; no clear D gene. The CDR3 covers 14 residues. V was shortened by 4 bases and J by 5 bases, with 12 bases between the two germline ends. From germline, CDR1 is SGHRS and CDR2 YFSETQ. In nucleotides, the CDR3 is TGCGCCAGCAGCCCGACCGTGGCCAATGAAAAACTGTTTTTT. Its translation is CASSPTVANEKLFF.

The chain couples TRBV28 to TRBJ2-7; no firm D call. V dropped 7 bases and J dropped 5 bases, with 15 bases sitting between them. Looked up from germline, CDR1 is MDHEN and CDR2 is SYDVKM. The CDR3 sequence is 13 residues long. CDR3 nucleotide sequence: TGTGCCAGCACCGCTCCAGGAGTCGACGAGCAGTACTTC. This sequence encodes CASTAPGVDEQYF.

The V and J genes are TRBV7-3 and TRBJ1-4; 7 bases are a match to TRBD1. The V segment lost 5 bases and the J segment 8 bases; nucleotides outside the gene matches: 14. Germline lookup yields CDR1 SGHTA and CDR2 FQGTGA. This CDR3 contains 16 residues. CDR3 in amino acids: CASSPPHDREQEKLFF. Here the CDR3 DNA reads TGTGCCAGCAGCCCCCCCCACGACAGGGAGCAGGAAAAACTGTTTTTT. The whole variable domain, remainder taken from reference TRBV7-3 and TRBJ1-4, is GAGVSQTPSNKVTEKGKYVELRCDPISGHTALYWYRQSLGQGPEFLIYFQGTGAADDSGLPNDRFFAVRPEGSVSTLKIQRTERGDSAVYLCASSPPHDREQEKLFFGSGTQLSVL.

The V call is TRBV7-3, the J call TRBJ2-1; 9 bases agree with TRBD2. The CDR3 sequence is 14 residues long. The germline gives CDR1 SGHTA, CDR2 FQGTGA. The trim removed 5 bases at V and 7 bases at J, leaving 6 bases unmatched. The CDR3 DNA reads TGTGCCAGCAGCCCTAGCGGGACGGGTAATGAGCAGTTCTTC. Amino acids: CASSPSGTGNEQFF.

This chain links TRBV20-1 with TRBJ2-3; a possible D gene is TRBD1 (6 bases). Trimming pared 0 bases from V and 1 base from J, leaving 17 bases between. The CDR3 totals 17 residues. Germline V CDR1 and CDR2: DFQATT, SNEGSKA (reference sequence). DNA for the CDR3: TGCAGTGCTAGAGATTCAGAACGACAGGCGGGCACAGATACGCAGTATTTT. Protein: CSARDSERQAGTDTQYF.

This clonotype appeared many times. The chain employs TRBV5-1 and TRBJ2-1; TRBD2 matches 7 bases. Germline-derived CDR1 and CDR2 are SGHRS and YFSETQ. The CDR3 spans 14 residues. V lost 0 bases to trimming and J lost 9 bases; unmatched junction nucleotides: 6. The CDR3 DNA sequence: TGCGCCAGCAGCTTGGAGGTGACTAGCAGTGAGCAGTTCTTC. Its protein is CASSLEVTSSEQFF.

V and J are TRBV7-3 and TRBJ2-6, with D possibly matching TRBD1 (6 bases). Germline assignment: CDR1 SGHTA and CDR2 FQGTGA. The CDR3 extends over 17 amino acids. V was clipped by 3 bases and J by 2 bases, with 14 bases between them. CDR3 sequence reads: CASSLSRGGTGANVLTF. CDR3 DNA: TGTGCCAGCAGCTTGAGCAGGGGTGGAACTGGGGCCAACGTCCTGACTTTC.

This clonotype was detected a few times. The gene calls are TRBV27 and TRBJ2-7; 11 bases are shared with TRBD1. J was trimmed by 3 bases and V by 4 bases; bases with no gene match: 8. Germline V gene data show CDR1 as MNHEY and CDR2 as SMNVEV (reference sequence). The CDR3 consists of 16 residues. CDR3 in amino acids: CASSSHPGQGVYEQYF. In nucleotides, the CDR3 is TGTGCCAGCAGTTCTCACCCGGGACAGGGGGTCTACGAGCAGTACTTC.

This chain uses TRBV7-2 with TRBJ2-5; 11 bases line up with TRBD2. The CDR3 totals 15 residues. Germline assignment: CDR1 SGHTA and CDR2 FQGNSA. V trimming: 3 bases; J trimming: 11 bases; junction bases outside the gene matches: 11. Here the CDR3 reads CASSFQLAGEEEQYF. CDR3 DNA sequence: TGTGCCAGCAGCTTCCAACTAGCGGGAGAGGAAGAGCAGTACTTC.

This sequence joins TRBV4-1 and TRBJ2-2; D not certain. Looked up from germline, CDR1 is MGHRA and CDR2 is YSYEKL. With 4 bases removed from V and 7 bases from J, the gap between germline ends came to 13 bases. The CDR3 sequence is 14 residues long. The CDR3 spells CASSRERNFGELFF. The DNA for the CDR3 is TGCGCCAGCAGCCGAGAAAGGAATTTCGGGGAGCTGTTTTTT.

This clonotype came up a few times. This sequence joins TRBV20-1 and TRBJ1-2, with D hard to call. The CDR3 extends over 14 amino acids. Germline CDR1 DFQATT, CDR2 SNEGSKA (reference sequence). Trimming took off 0 bases at V and 2 bases at J, with 10 bases between the two ends. DNA for the CDR3: TGCAGTGCTAGAGATTTGCAGACGAACTATGGCTACACCTTC. This gives the protein CSARDLQTNYGYTF.

The chain carries TRBV18 and TRBJ2-1, with D perhaps given as TRBD1 or TRBD2 (7 bases each). CDR1 and CDR2 from the germline V gene are KGHSH and LQKENI. The CDR3 has 15 amino acids. With 5 bases removed from V and 0 bases from J, the gap between germline ends came to 11 bases. CDR3 sequence reads: CASSGRGLSYNEQFF. CDR3 sequence (DNA): TGTGCCAGCTCAGGGAGGGGGCTCTCCTACAATGAGCAGTTCTTC.

This clonotype was detected a few times. This rearrangement joins TRBV29-1 to TRBJ1-2; D unresolved. From germline, CDR1 is SQVTM and CDR2 ANQGSEA. This CDR3 has 9 residues. V lost 2 bases, J lost 7 bases, and 2 bases lay in between. CDR3 sequence (DNA): TGCAGCGTTGAACCTGGCTACACCTTC. It translates to CSVEPGYTF.

V and J are TRBV7-2 and TRBJ1-4; D gene unclear. The V end was cut by 2 bases, the J end by 8 bases, with 6 bases between. This CDR3 region has 12 residues. Germline V gene data show CDR1 as SGHTA and CDR2 as FQGNSA. The CDR3 region has the DNA TGTGCCAGCAGCTTAATGCCGGAAAAACTGTTTTTT. Translating it yields CASSLMPEKLFF.

This chain uses TRBV18 with TRBJ1-2, with a possible D match to TRBD1 (6 bases). The CDR3 is 13 amino acids. Trimming cost V 4 bases and J 8 bases, with 14 bases left between them. Germline values: CDR1 KGHSH, CDR2 LQKENI. The CDR3 sequence is CASSQQGGEGYTF. CDR3 DNA sequence: TGTGCCAGCTCACAACAGGGAGGAGAGGGCTACACCTTC.

V and J are TRBV2 and TRBJ2-7; a possible D gene is TRBD2 (5 bases). The better agreement between TRBJ2-5 and the DNA end casts doubt on the J call. This CDR3 spans 14 amino acids. In germline, CDR1 is SNHLY, CDR2 FYNNEI. The CDR3 sequence: CASSGGPSGETQYF. The DNA of the CDR3 is TGTGCCAGCAGTGGCGGTCCTTCGGGGGAGACCCAGTACTTC.

The chain uses TRBV6-1 and TRBJ2-4; the match to TRBD1 covers 8 bases. V lost 1 base and J lost 5; bases outside the gene matches: 13. This CDR3 spans 18 amino acids. The V gene's germline CDR1 is MNHNS and CDR2 SASEGT. The DNA for the CDR3 is TGTGCCAGCAGTGAAGTGGGGCGTTGGACAGGGTACGAAAACATTCAGTACTTC. It yields the protein CASSEVGRWTGYENIQYF.

A word on this clonotype: One end of the junction does not line up with germline, which may come from a read error. This chain connects TRBV27 to TRBJ1-4; D is possibly TRBD1 (6 bases). Germline CDR1 MNHEY, CDR2 SMNVEV (reference sequence). This CDR3 comprises 13 residues. The CDR3 is CASSPMTGEKPFF. The CDR3 DNA reads TGTGCCAGCAGTCCAATGACAGGTGAAAAACCGTTTTTT. Combining the CDR3 with reference TRBV27 and TRBJ1-4 gives the whole variable domain EAQVTQNPRYLITVTGKKLTVTCSQNMNHEYMSWYRQDPGLGLRQIYYSMNVEVTDKGDVPEGYKVSRKEKRNFPLILESPSPNQTSLYFCASSPMTGEKPFFGSGTQLSVL.

The rearrangement joins TRBV6-2 or TRBV6-3 to TRBJ2-4; 10 positions match TRBD2. The closer fit of TRBJ2-7 to the DNA end suggests the J call may be wrong. There are 16 residues in the CDR3. Germline CDR1 is MNHEY and CDR2 is SVGEGT. The CDR3 loop is CASSSASSGSVYEQYF. The CDR3 DNA follows: TGTGCCAGCAGTTCCGCCTCTAGCGGGAGCGTATACGAGCAGTACTTC.

This clonotype was picked up a small number of times. V usage is TRBV29-1 and J usage is TRBJ2-1, with D possibly TRBD1 on 6 matching bases. Trimming removed 7 bases from V and 0 bases from J, with 13 bases in between. The CDR3 spans 14 residues. In germline, CDR1 is SQVTM, CDR2 ANQGSEA. The CDR3, as DNA: TGCAGCGCCCTCACAGGGAGCTCCTACAATGAGCAGTTCTTC. This sequence encodes CSALTGSSYNEQFF.

The rearrangement joins TRBV6-1 to TRBJ1-2; 7 nucleotides agree with TRBD1. Germline CDR1 reads MNHNS; CDR2 reads SASEGT. J gave up 4 bases and V 8 bases, and 10 bases lay outside the gene matches. This CDR3 is built from 14 residues. The CDR3 protein is CASGNRGSLYGYTF. The CDR3 bases are TGTGCCAGCGGGAACAGGGGATCCCTCTATGGCTACACCTTC.

This rearrangement joins TRBV10-3 to TRBJ1-2, with D possibly being TRBD1 (5 bases). The CDR3 spans 14 residues. Trimming took off 3 bases at V and 2 bases at J, with 10 bases between the two ends. The germline V gene encodes CDR1 ENHRY and CDR2 SYGVKD. CDR3 bases: TGTGCCATCAGTGATAGGCAGGGCAACTATGGCTACACCTTC. This sequence encodes CAISDRQGNYGYTF.

This clonotype was recorded only once. This chain connects TRBV12-3 or TRBV12-4 to TRBJ2-1, with D uncertain. The CDR3 has 15 residues. The germline V and J ends were trimmed by 1 base and 6 bases, with 13 bases remaining between them. CDR3 amino acids: CASSLEGTLGNEQFF. DNA of the CDR3: TGTGCCAGCAGTTTAGAGGGTACCCTTGGCAATGAGCAGTTCTTC.

The chain carries TRBV29-1 and TRBJ2-3; a weak D match, TRBD1 (6 bases). V lost 7 bases to trimming and J lost 1 base, with 15 bases between them. This CDR3 has 14 amino acids. Germline CDR1 and CDR2: SQVTM and ANQGSEA. The CDR3: CSDVRGIGTDTQYF. The CDR3 nucleotides read TGCAGCGACGTGAGGGGGATTGGCACAGATACGCAGTATTTT.